Below are 10 T cell receptor beta chains sequenced from a single sample in a study of blood T cells in healthy people across ages. A second PCR, run for roughly 7 to 11 cycles, used a sample-barcoded 5' primer plus a J-beta primer mix. TCRdb reprocessed the 5' RACE reads with MiXCR, giving one entry per CDR3 protein. The table lists 1,300,000 or so distinct CDR3 sequences, approximately 59% of them singletons, with 6.5% to 8% in the top ten. Source material: blood. The receptors here all came from a young man in good health.

The V call is TRBV3-1, the J call TRBJ2-2, with D perhaps matching TRBD2 (5 bases). V was pared by 10 bases and J by 5 bases, with 11 bases between. CDR3 length: 12 amino acids. CDR1 LGHDT and CDR2 YNNKEL come from the germline V gene (reference sequence). CDR3 sequence: CAKDTGTGELFF. Written as DNA, the CDR3 is TGTGCCAAAGATACGGGAACCGGGGAGCTGTTTTTT.

The chain links TRBV7-9 to TRBJ2-7; D unresolved. Germline assignment: CDR1 SEHNR and CDR2 FQNEAQ (reference sequence). The CDR3 covers 13 residues. The V gene lost 4 bases and the J gene lost 4 bases, with 11 bases spanning the gap. CDR3 sequence (DNA): TGTGCCAGCAGCTCAAGGGATTTTTACGAGCAGTACTTC. This gives the protein CASSSRDFYEQYF.

The rearrangement links TRBV4-2 to TRBJ1-4; D perhaps matches TRBD1 (5 bases). V lost 5 bases, J lost 0 bases, and 28 bases lay in between. The CDR3 runs to 21 residues. The germline V gene has CDR1 LGHNA and CDR2 YNFKEQ. As DNA, the CDR3 is TGTGCCAGCAGCTCAAGAGGGCAGGCCGGGGGAGTTCCGGCAACTAATGAAAAACTGTTTTTT. Translated, it gives CASSSRGQAGGVPATNEKLFF.

This sequence joins TRBV20-1 and TRBJ2-2; D gene uncertain. Germline loops: CDR1 DFQATT, CDR2 SNEGSKA (reference sequence). Trimming took off 3 bases at V and 4 bases at J, with 12 bases between the two ends. The CDR3 runs 14 residues. The CDR3 DNA is TGCAGTGCTAGTACCCAAAGTGGCACCGGGGAGCTGTTTTTT. This gives the protein CSASTQSGTGELFF.

This clonotype appeared a few times. The rearrangement links TRBV29-1 to TRBJ2-5; D tentatively fits TRBD1 or TRBD2 (6 bases each). Germline assignment: CDR1 SQVTM and CDR2 ANQGSEA. This CDR3 is built from 14 residues. Trimming shortened V by 6 bases and J by 3 bases, and 17 bases separated the two germline ends. Here the CDR3 DNA reads TGCAGCGTGGGGGCGGGTAGCGGAAAAGAGACCCAGTACTTC. This codes for CSVGAGSGKETQYF.

This chain joins TRBV7-9 and TRBJ2-5; 7 nucleotides align to TRBD2. V shed 8 bases, J shed 3 bases, and the junction held 12 bases outside the gene matches. Germline CDR1 is SEHNR and CDR2 is FQNEAQ (reference sequence). The CDR3 has 15 residues. CDR3 nucleotide sequence: TGTGCCAGCCGCGACCGCGAGCGGGGAAAAGAGACCCAGTACTTC. Residues: CASRDRERGKETQYF.

The V call is TRBV27, the J call TRBJ2-7; D gene uncertain. The CDR3 length is 13 residues. V lost 1 base and J lost 3, with 7 bases in between. Germline V gene lookup returns CDR1 MNHEY and CDR2 SMNVEV (reference sequence). CDR3 DNA sequence: TGTGCCAGCAGTTTATTAAACAACTACGAGCAGTACTTC. Encoded protein: CASSLLNNYEQYF.

V is TRBV2 and J is TRBJ1-1, with TRBD1 identical over 8 bases. Trimming removed 7 bases from V and 1 base from J; junction bases left unmatched: 14. The CDR3 sequence is 17 residues long. Germline-derived CDR1 and CDR2 are SNHLY and FYNNEI. The CDR3 spells CASNYPGQAVGNTEAFF. Written as DNA, the CDR3 is TGTGCCAGCAACTACCCGGGACAGGCCGTTGGGAACACTGAAGCTTTCTTT. The full variable domain, with the rest looked up from reference TRBV2 and TRBJ1-1, is EPEVTQTPSHQVTQMGQEVILRCVPISNHLYFYWYRQILGQKVEFLVSFYNNEISEKSEIFDDQFSVERPDGSNFTLKIRSTKLEDSAMYFCASNYPGQAVGNTEAFFGQGTRLTVV.

This clonotype appeared a few times. The chain joins TRBV3-1 to TRBJ2-7, with D possibly matching TRBD2 (5 bases). Per the germline V gene, CDR1 is LGHDT and CDR2 is YNNKEL (reference sequence). Trimming left V 0 bases short and J 2 bases short, with 14 bases between. The CDR3 runs 16 residues. The CDR3 protein is CASSQDILAGTYEQYF. As DNA, the CDR3 is TGTGCCAGCAGCCAAGATATCCTAGCTGGAACCTACGAGCAGTACTTC.

The CDR3: CSATRTSGSTDTQYF. In DNA, the CDR3 is TGCAGTGCTACCCGGACTAGCGGTAGCACAGATACGCAGTATTTT. The chain couples TRBV20-1 to TRBJ2-3; 10 bases are shared with TRBD2. Germline trimming cut 4 bases from V and 0 bases from J; bases unmatched to any gene: 4. CDR3 length: 15 residues. Looked up from germline, CDR1 is DFQATT and CDR2 is SNEGSKA (reference sequence).